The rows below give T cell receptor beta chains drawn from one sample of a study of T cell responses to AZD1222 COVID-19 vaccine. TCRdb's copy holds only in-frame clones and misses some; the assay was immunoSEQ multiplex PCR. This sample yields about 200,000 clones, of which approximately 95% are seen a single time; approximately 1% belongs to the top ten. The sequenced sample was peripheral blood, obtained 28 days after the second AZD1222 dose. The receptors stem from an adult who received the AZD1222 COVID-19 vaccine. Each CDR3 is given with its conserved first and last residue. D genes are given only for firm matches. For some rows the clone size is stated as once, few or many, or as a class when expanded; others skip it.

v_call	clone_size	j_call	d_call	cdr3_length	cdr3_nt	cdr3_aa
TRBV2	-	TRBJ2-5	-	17	TGTGCCAGCAGTGAAGGAGGGGGAAGGGGTCCCTTGGAGACCCAGTACTTC	CASSEGGGRGPLETQYF
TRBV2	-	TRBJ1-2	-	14	TGTGCCAGCAGTGATACAGGGAATCCCTATGGCTACACCTTC	CASSDTGNPYGYTF
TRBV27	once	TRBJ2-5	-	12	TGTGCCAGCAGTCTGGACCAAGAGACCCAGTACTTC	CASSLDQETQYF
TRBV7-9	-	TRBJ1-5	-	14	TGTGCCAGCAGCCTCGGGACACTCAATCAGCCCCAGCATTTT	CASSLGTLNQPQHF
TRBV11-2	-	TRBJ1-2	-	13	TGTGCCAGCAGCTTAGAAGGGGATTATGGCTACACCTTC	CASSLEGDYGYTF
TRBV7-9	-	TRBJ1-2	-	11	TGTGCCAGCAGCTTCGGGGATGTCTACACCTTC	CASSFGDVYTF
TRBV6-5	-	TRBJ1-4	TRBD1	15	TGTGCCAGCAGGGGACGGCAGGGGGTGTCTGAAAAACTGTTTTTT	CASRGRQGVSEKLFF
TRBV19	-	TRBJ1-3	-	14	TGTGCCAGTAGTACAGGGGTAGCTGGAAACACCATATATTTT	CASSTGVAGNTIYF
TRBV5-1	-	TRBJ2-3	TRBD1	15	TGCGCCAGCCAGAACAGGGGGCCGATGGGAGATACGCAGTATTTT	CASQNRGPMGDTQYF
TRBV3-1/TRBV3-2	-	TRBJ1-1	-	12	TGTGCCAGCTCTCGGCAGAACACTGAAGCTTTCTTT	CASSRQNTEAFF
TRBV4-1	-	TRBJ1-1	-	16	TGCGCCAGCAGCCAACCTAGGGGACGGGAGAACACTGAAGCTTTCTTT	CASSQPRGRENTEAFF
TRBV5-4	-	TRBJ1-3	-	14	TGTGCCAGCAGCTTGGATGTTTCTGGAAACACCATATATTTT	CASSLDVSGNTIYF
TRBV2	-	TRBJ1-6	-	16	TGTGCCAGCAGGCTAGACAGTTCCTCCTATAATTCACCCCTCCACTTT	CASRLDSSSYNSPLHF
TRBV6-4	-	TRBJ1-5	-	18	TGTGCCAGCAGTGACTCGAGATCGACCGCAACTCCGCAGAGGCCCCAGCATTTT	CASSDSRSTATPQRPQHF
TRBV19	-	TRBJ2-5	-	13	TGTGCCAGTGCGAGGGGTCCCCAAGAGACCCAGTACTTC	CASARGPQETQYF
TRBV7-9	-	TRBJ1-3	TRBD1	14	TGTGCCAGCAGCTTTACAGGGGCTGGAAACACCATATATTTT	CASSFTGAGNTIYF
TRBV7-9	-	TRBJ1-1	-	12	TGTGCCAGCAGTTTAAGACTCAGCGCAGCTTTCTTT	CASSLRLSAAFF
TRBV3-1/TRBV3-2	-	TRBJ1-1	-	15	TGTGCCAGCAGCGCTGACAGAGGGCTCGACACTGAAGCTTTCTTT	CASSADRGLDTEAFF
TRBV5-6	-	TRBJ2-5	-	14	TGTGCCAGCAGCTTCGGGCGCCCGCCGACGGCCCAGTACTTC	CASSFGRPPTAQYF
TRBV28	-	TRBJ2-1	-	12	TGTGCCAGCAGTTCGCTGACGGGTGAGCAGTTCTTC	CASSSLTGEQFF
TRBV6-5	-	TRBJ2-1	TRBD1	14	TGTGCCAGCACCTATGACAGGGGCGACAATGAGCAGTTCTTC	CASTYDRGDNEQFF
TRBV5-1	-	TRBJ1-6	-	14	TGCGCCAGCAGCTCGGAACTTAGCCGTTCACCCCTCCACTTT	CASSSELSRSPLHF
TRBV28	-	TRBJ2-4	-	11	TGTGCCAGCAGGGCTAGGGAGATTCAGTACTTC	CASRAREIQYF
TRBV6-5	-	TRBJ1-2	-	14	TGTGCCAGCAGTTACTCGGGGCCCCTCTATGGCTACACCTTC	CASSYSGPLYGYTF
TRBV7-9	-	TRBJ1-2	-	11	TGTGCCAGCAGCAGAGAGGGTGGCTACACCTTC	CASSREGGYTF
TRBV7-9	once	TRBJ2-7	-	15	TGTGCCAGCAGCCTGGAAGGCGCAAGAACCTACGAGCAGTACTTC	CASSLEGARTYEQYF
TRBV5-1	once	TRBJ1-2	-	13	TGCGCCAGCAGCCCCAGTGGGGACTATGGCTACACCTTC	CASSPSGDYGYTF
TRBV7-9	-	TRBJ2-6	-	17	TGTGCCAGCAGCCCCCCCTTCAGGGGCTCTGGGGCCAACGTCCTGACTTTC	CASSPPFRGSGANVLTF
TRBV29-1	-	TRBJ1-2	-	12	TGCAGCGTTAATAGACAGGCTTATGGCTACACCTTC	CSVNRQAYGYTF
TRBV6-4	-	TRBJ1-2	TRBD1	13	TGTGCCAGCAGTGACTCGACAGGGTTGGGCTACACCTTC	CASSDSTGLGYTF